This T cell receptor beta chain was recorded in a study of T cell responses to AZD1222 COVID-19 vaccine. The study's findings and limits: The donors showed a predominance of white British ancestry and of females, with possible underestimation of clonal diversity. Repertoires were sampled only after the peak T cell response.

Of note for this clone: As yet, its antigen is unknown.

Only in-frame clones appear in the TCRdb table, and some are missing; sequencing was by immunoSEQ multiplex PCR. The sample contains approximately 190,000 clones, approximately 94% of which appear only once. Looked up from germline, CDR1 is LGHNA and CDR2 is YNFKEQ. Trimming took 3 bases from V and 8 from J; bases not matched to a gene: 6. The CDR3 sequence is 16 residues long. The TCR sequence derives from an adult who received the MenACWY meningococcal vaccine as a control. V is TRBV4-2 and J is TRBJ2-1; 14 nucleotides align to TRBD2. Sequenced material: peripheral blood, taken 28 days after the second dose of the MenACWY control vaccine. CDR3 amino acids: CASSQATSGRADEQFF. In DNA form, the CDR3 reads TGTGCCAGCAGCCAGGCGACTAGCGGGAGGGCCGATGAGCAGTTCTTC.